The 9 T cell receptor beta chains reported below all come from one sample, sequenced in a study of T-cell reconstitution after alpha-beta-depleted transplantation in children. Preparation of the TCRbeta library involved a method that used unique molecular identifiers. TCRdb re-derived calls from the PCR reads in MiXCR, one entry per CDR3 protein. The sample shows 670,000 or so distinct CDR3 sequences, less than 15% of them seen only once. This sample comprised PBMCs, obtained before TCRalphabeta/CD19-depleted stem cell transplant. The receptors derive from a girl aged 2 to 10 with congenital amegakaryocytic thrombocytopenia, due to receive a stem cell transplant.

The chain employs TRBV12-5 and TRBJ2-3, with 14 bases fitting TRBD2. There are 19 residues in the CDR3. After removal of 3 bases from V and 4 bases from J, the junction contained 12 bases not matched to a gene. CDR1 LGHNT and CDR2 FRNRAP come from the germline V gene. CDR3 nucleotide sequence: TGTGCTAGTGGTTTACCCCCGGGAGGACTAGCGGGAGGTTCAGATACGCAGTATTTT. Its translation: CASGLPPGGLAGGSDTQYF.

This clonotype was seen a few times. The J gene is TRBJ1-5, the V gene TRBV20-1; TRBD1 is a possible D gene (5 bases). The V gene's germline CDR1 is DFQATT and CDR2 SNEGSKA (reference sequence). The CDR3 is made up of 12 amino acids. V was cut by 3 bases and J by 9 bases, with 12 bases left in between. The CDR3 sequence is CSASGGLPPQHF. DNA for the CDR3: TGCAGTGCTAGTGGGGGGTTGCCGCCCCAGCATTTT.

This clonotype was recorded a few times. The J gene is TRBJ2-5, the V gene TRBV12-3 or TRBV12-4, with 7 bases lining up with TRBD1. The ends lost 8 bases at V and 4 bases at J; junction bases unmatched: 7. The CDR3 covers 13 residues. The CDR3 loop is CASGGQLGETQYF. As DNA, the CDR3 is TGTGCCAGCGGGGGACAGCTGGGAGAGACCCAGTACTTC.

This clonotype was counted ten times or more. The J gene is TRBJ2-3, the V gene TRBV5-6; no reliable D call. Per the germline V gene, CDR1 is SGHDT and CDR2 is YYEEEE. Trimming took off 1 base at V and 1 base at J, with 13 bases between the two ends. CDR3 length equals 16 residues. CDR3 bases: TGTGCCAGCAGCTTGCTCCTAGGGTGGGGCACAGATACGCAGTATTTT. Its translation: CASSLLLGWGTDTQYF.

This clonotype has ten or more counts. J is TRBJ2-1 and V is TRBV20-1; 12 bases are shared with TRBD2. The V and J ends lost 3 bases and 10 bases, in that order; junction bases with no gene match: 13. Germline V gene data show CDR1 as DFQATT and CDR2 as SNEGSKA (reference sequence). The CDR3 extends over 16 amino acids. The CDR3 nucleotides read TGCAGTGCTAGTAGCGGACTAGCGGGATCCCCCAACGAGCAGTTCTTC. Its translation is CSASSGLAGSPNEQFF.

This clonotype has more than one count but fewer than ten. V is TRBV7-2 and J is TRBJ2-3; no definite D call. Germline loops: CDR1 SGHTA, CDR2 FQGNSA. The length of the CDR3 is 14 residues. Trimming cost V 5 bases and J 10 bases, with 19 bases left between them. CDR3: CASSRSWFDAAQYF. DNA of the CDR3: TGTGCCAGCAGCCGCTCGTGGTTCGATGCGGCGCAGTATTTT.

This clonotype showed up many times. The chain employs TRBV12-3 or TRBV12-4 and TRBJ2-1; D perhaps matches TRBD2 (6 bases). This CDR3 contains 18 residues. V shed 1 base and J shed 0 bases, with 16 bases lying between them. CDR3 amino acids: CASSLVASAGFSYNEQFF. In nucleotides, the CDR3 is TGTGCCAGCAGTTTAGTAGCTTCGGCGGGGTTCTCCTACAATGAGCAGTTCTTC.

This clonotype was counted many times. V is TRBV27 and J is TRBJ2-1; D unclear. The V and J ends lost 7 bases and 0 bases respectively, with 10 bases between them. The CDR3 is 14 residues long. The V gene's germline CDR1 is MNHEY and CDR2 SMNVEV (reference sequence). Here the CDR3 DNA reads TGTGCCAGCATCCCCTTGGGCTCCTACAATGAGCAGTTCTTC. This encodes CASIPLGSYNEQFF.

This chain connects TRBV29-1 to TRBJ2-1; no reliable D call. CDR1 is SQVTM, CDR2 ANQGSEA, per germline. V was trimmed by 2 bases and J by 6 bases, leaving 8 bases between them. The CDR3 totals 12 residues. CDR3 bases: TGCAGCGTTGAATGGTCGGGCAATGAGCAGTTCTTC. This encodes CSVEWSGNEQFF.